This T cell receptor (beta chain) comes out of a study of cytomegalovirus exposure and HLA in healthy donors. Germline CDR1 and CDR2: SGHRS and YFSETQ. The V gene end was trimmed by 0 bases and the J gene end by 7 bases; junction bases not matched to a gene: 9. The CDR3 has 17 residues. The PCR contained 60 Vbeta and 13 Jbeta primers. Assay: immunoSEQ multiplex PCR; the TCRdb copy retains only in-frame clones and omits some. Recorded for this sample: 100,000 to 150,000 clones. V is TRBV5-1 and J is TRBJ2-1; 11 positions agree with TRBD2. The TCR was taken from a woman in her forties in good health and CMV-seropositive. The sequenced sample was PBMCs. In DNA, the CDR3 is TGCGCCAGCAGCTTGGACATACTAGCGGGAGTTGGGAATGAGCAGTTCTTC. This gives the protein CASSLDILAGVGNEQFF.